What follows are 30 T cell receptor beta chains derived from one specimen sequenced in a study. TCRdb re-called the RT-PCR reads through MiXCR, storing one row per CDR3 protein. The table includes about 680,000 distinct CDR3 sequences, 13% to 15% detected once. The sample comprised memory CD4+ T cells from blood. Every receptor here comes from a female donor in good health, serving as a healthy control.

The chain is built from TRBV20-1 and TRBJ1-2, with a possible D match to TRBD1 (6 bases). Germline V CDR1 and CDR2: DFQATT, SNEGSKA (reference sequence). CDR3 length equals 16 residues. With 4 bases removed from V and 8 bases from J, the gap between germline ends came to 26 bases. For the CDR3, the DNA is TGCAGTGCTACACAAACTGACAGAGGGGGACCCTCCGGCTACACCTTC. This translates into CSATQTDRGGPSGYTF.

At least ten counts were recorded for this clonotype. Mismatch with germline at one junction end may stem from a read error. V and J are TRBV7-9 and TRBJ2-1; unclear D gene. The CDR3 has 8 residues. Germline V gene data show CDR1 as SEHNR and CDR2 as FQNEAQ (reference sequence). The CDR3 here is CASSFREF. The CDR3, as DNA: TGTGCCAGCAGCTTTAGGGAATTC.

This clonotype was seen only a few times. The CDR3 is CASSPRETGNTGELFF. The CDR3 DNA reads TGTGCCAGCTCACCACGCGAGACGGGGAACACCGGGGAGCTGTTTTTT. The rearrangement joins TRBV18 to TRBJ2-2, with D uncertain. CDR3 length: 16 amino acids. The germline V gene encodes CDR1 KGHSH and CDR2 LQKENI. The V end lost 1 base, the J end lost 1 base, and 10 bases lay between the germline ends.

The chain links TRBV30 to TRBJ2-3, with 7 positions matching TRBD1. Germline CDR1 GTSNPN, CDR2 SVGIG (reference sequence). There are 16 residues in the CDR3. With 2 bases clipped from V and 0 bases from J, the junction kept 8 bases outside the gene matches. The CDR3 protein is CAWSLTGTVSTDTQYF. Written as DNA, the CDR3 is TGTGCCTGGAGTCTAACAGGGACAGTGAGCACAGATACGCAGTATTTT.

The chain links TRBV3-1 to TRBJ2-1; maybe TRBD2 (6 bases). CDR3 length: 14 amino acids. Trimming took 1 base from V and 10 from J, leaving 14 bases between them. Germline-derived CDR1 and CDR2 are LGHDT and YNNKEL (reference sequence). The CDR3: CASSQAGEGREQFF. The CDR3, as DNA: TGTGCCAGCAGCCAAGCGGGAGAGGGCCGGGAGCAGTTCTTC.

A few counts support this clonotype. V is TRBV20-1 and J is TRBJ2-3; 7 bases are a match to TRBD1. The CDR3 has 13 amino acids. Germline lookup yields CDR1 DFQATT and CDR2 SNEGSKA (reference sequence). V lost 3 bases, J lost 4 bases, and 4 bases stayed unmatched. CDR3 protein: CSASSGGADTQYF. CDR3 DNA: TGCAGTGCTAGTTCAGGGGGTGCAGATACGCAGTATTTT.

The V and J genes are TRBV5-6 and TRBJ1-1; D is unclear. CDR1 is SGHDT, CDR2 YYEEEE, per germline. V lost 1 base, J lost 6 bases, and 13 bases lay in between. CDR3 length: 14 residues. In nucleotides, the CDR3 is TGTGCCAGCAGCTTGCGTGGAGGGAAGGCTGAAGCTTTCTTT. It translates to CASSLRGGKAEAFF.

The gene calls are TRBV12-3 or TRBV12-4 and TRBJ1-2; D call uncertain. Trimming took off 6 bases at V and 4 bases at J, with 6 bases between the two ends. The length of the CDR3 is 11 residues. This chain's CDR3 is CASRLGYGYTF. The CDR3 DNA reads as TGTGCCAGCAGACTAGGCTATGGCTACACCTTC.

This clonotype was detected many times. This sequence joins TRBV4-3 and TRBJ1-2; a possible D gene is TRBD1 (5 bases). The germline V gene has CDR1 LGHNA and CDR2 YSLEER. The V end was cut by 4 bases, the J end by 8 bases, with 14 bases between. The CDR3 has 13 amino acids. DNA for the CDR3: TGCGCCAGCAGCCTAGGAGCGGGGGACGGCTACACCTTC. Protein sequence: CASSLGAGDGYTF.

In the case of this clonotype: Just one base apart from a much larger clone, this may be a read error. The DNA for the CDR3 is TGTGCCAGCAGTGAAGAGAAAGAACAGGGCAATGAGCAGTTCTTC. This sequence encodes CASSEEKEQGNEQFF. This chain connects TRBV25-1 to TRBJ2-1; D perhaps matches TRBD1 (6 bases). This CDR3 is 15 amino acids long. Germline V gene data show CDR1 as MGHDK and CDR2 as SYGVNS. Trimming left V 2 bases short and J 6 bases short, with 14 bases between.

The chain links TRBV27 to TRBJ1-3; tentatively, D is TRBD1 (5 bases). The CDR3 consists of 15 residues. V was clipped by 2 bases and J by 0 bases, with 8 bases between them. CDR1 is MNHEY and CDR2 is SMNVEV in the germline V gene (reference sequence). The CDR3 reads CASSLQGDSGNTIYF. The CDR3 DNA follows: TGTGCCAGCAGTTTACAGGGAGACTCTGGAAACACCATATATTTT.

This clonotype was observed many times. The gene calls are TRBV20-1 and TRBJ2-1; 12 bases are a match to TRBD2. The CDR3 is made up of 15 amino acids. After removal of 5 bases from V and 5 bases from J, the junction contained 7 bases not matched to a gene. Germline V gene lookup returns CDR1 DFQATT and CDR2 SNEGSKA (reference sequence). The CDR3 region is CSAPRTSGADNEQFF. The CDR3 DNA reads TGCAGTGCTCCCCGGACTAGCGGGGCTGACAATGAGCAGTTCTTC.

At least ten counts were recorded for this clonotype. This chain joins TRBV20-1 and TRBJ1-2; 9 bases line up with TRBD1. The CDR3 length is 14 residues. CDR1 is DFQATT and CDR2 is SNEGSKA in the germline V gene (reference sequence). The CDR3 DNA follows: TGCACTTCTACCCGCGGGACAGGGAACTATGGCTACACCTTC. The encoded protein is CTSTRGTGNYGYTF.

This clonotype was counted a few times. The chain uses TRBV20-1 and TRBJ2-1, with TRBD2 identical over 9 bases. Germline CDR1 reads DFQATT; CDR2 reads SNEGSKA (reference sequence). The CDR3 has 13 amino acids. V trimming: 5 bases; J trimming: 4 bases; junction bases outside the gene matches: 3. This chain's CDR3 is CSALAGIYNEQFF. For the CDR3, the DNA is TGCAGTGCTCTAGCGGGGATTTACAATGAGCAGTTCTTC.

This clonotype was found a few times. CDR3 sequence (DNA): TGTGCCAGCAGCCTAGGGGTCCTAGGTTCACCCCTCCACTTT. Residues: CASSLGVLGSPLHF. The genes are TRBV5-6 and TRBJ1-6; tentatively, D is TRBD1 (5 bases). Trimming left V 4 bases short and J 9 bases short, with 14 bases between. The CDR3 is 14 residues long. Germline lookup yields CDR1 SGHDT and CDR2 YYEEEE. The full variable domain, rest sourced from reference TRBV5-6 and TRBJ1-6, is DAGVTQSPTHLIKTRGQQVTLRCSPKSGHDTVSWYQQALGQGPQFIFQYYEEEERQRGNFPDRFSGHQFPNYSSELNVNALLLGDSALYLCASSLGVLGSPLHFGNGTRLTVT.

The chain employs TRBV7-2 and TRBJ1-2; no clear D. The germline CDR1 and CDR2 sequences are SGHTA and FQGNSA. The CDR3 covers 12 residues. Trimming cost V 3 bases and J 9 bases, with 11 bases left between them. The CDR3 DNA is TGTGCCAGCAGCTTCGGGGTCGCTAGCTACACCTTC. Amino acids: CASSFGVASYTF.

The chain carries TRBV27 and TRBJ2-1; 11 nucleotides line up with TRBD2. Germline CDR1 is MNHEY and CDR2 is SMNVEV (reference sequence). The ends lost 7 bases at V and 2 bases at J; junction bases unmatched: 4. The CDR3 is 15 residues long. Here the CDR3 DNA reads TGTGCCAGCATAGCGACTAGCGGGACCTACAATGAGCAGTTCTTC. Amino acid sequence: CASIATSGTYNEQFF.

A single count supports this clonotype. The V call is TRBV6-2 or TRBV6-3, the J call TRBJ2-7; 7 bases are a match to TRBD1. CDR1 and CDR2 from the germline V gene are MNHEY and SVGEGT. The CDR3 consists of 15 residues. J was trimmed by 0 bases and V by 0 bases; bases with no gene match: 2. DNA for the CDR3: TGTGCCAGCAGTTACTCCGGGACAGCCTCCTACGAGCAGTACTTC. This encodes CASSYSGTASYEQYF.

This clonotype was observed at least ten times. This chain joins TRBV27 and TRBJ2-1, with D maybe TRBD1 (5 bases). CDR1 is MNHEY and CDR2 is SMNVEV in the germline V gene (reference sequence). The CDR3 spans 13 residues. The V and J ends lost 0 bases and 12 bases respectively, with 12 bases between them. CDR3 sequence reads: CASSLSLTGRQFF. As DNA, the CDR3 is TGTGCCAGCAGTTTATCGTTAACAGGTCGGCAGTTCTTC.

This clonotype was seen only a few times. The chain uses TRBV30 and TRBJ1-2; 9 nucleotides align to TRBD1. Germline lookup yields CDR1 GTSNPN and CDR2 SVGIG (reference sequence). The CDR3 consists of 13 residues. V shed 7 bases, J shed 8 bases, and the junction held 11 bases outside the gene matches. The CDR3 reads CASNLQGAGGYTF. Here the CDR3 DNA reads TGTGCCTCCAACCTACAGGGGGCAGGGGGCTACACCTTC.

The rearrangement joins TRBV4-2 to TRBJ2-2, with TRBD2 matching over 8 bases. CDR1 is LGHNA and CDR2 is YNFKEQ in the germline V gene. V lost 1 base, J lost 3 bases, and 1 base stayed unmatched. The CDR3 extends over 15 amino acids. In nucleotides, the CDR3 is TGTGCCAGCAGCCAAGCGGGGGGGTACACCGGGGAGCTGTTTTTT. The encoded protein is CASSQAGGYTGELFF.

This clonotype showed up just a few times. The J gene is TRBJ2-1, the V gene TRBV20-1; a weak D match, TRBD1 (5 bases). The germline V gene has CDR1 DFQATT and CDR2 SNEGSKA (reference sequence). The CDR3 loop spans 17 amino acids. Trimming shortened V by 0 bases and J by 6 bases, and 21 bases separated the two germline ends. Here the CDR3 DNA reads TGCAGTGCTAGAGATATTCTAGGGGCAGGGTGGGGCAATGAGCAGTTCTTC. Translated: CSARDILGAGWGNEQFF.

This clonotype was seen only a few times. The V gene is TRBV9, the J gene TRBJ2-5; no clear D gene. Germline V gene sequence: CDR1 SGDLS, CDR2 YYNGEE. Trimming shortened V by 3 bases and J by 3 bases, and 27 bases separated the two germline ends. The CDR3 spans 19 residues. The CDR3, as DNA: TGTGCCAGCAGCGCCGACCCTCTCTCCGCGGCTAGAGCTAAAGAGACCCAGTACTTC. The encoded protein is CASSADPLSAARAKETQYF.

This clonotype was recorded many times. The chain combines TRBV5-5 with TRBJ2-1; TRBD1 is a possible D gene (6 bases). Trimming removed 1 base from V and 5 bases from J, with 13 bases in between. CDR1 and CDR2 from the germline V gene are SGHKS and YYEKEE (reference sequence). This CDR3 is 15 amino acids long. In DNA, the CDR3 is TGTGCCAGCAGCTTGTTACAGGGAGTACACAATGAGCAGTTCTTC. This sequence encodes CASSLLQGVHNEQFF.

This clonotype has just a few counts. J is TRBJ1-3 and V is TRBV29-1; D is possibly TRBD1 (5 bases). The CDR3 sequence is 12 residues long. Trimming left V 6 bases short and J 8 bases short, with 14 bases between. Germline-derived CDR1 and CDR2 are SQVTM and ANQGSEA. CDR3 protein: CSVQGPGDTIYF. CDR3 in DNA: TGCAGCGTCCAGGGACCCGGGGACACCATATATTTT.

The V and J genes are TRBV20-1 and TRBJ1-5; the D gene is possibly TRBD1 (5 bases). In germline, CDR1 is DFQATT, CDR2 SNEGSKA (reference sequence). This CDR3 has 13 residues. The V end was cut by 5 bases, the J end by 11 bases, with 19 bases between. The chain's CDR3 is CSALWGRGQAQHF. Here the CDR3 DNA reads TGCAGTGCTCTTTGGGGCAGAGGGCAGGCCCAGCATTTT.

This clonotype has at least ten counts. The chain has TRBV4-2 and TRBJ2-5; TRBD2 aligns across 11 bases. Looked up from germline, CDR1 is LGHNA and CDR2 is YNFKEQ. This CDR3 spans 17 amino acids. V dropped 0 bases and J dropped 9; count of bases not matched to a gene: 12. CDR3 DNA: TGTGCCAGCAGCCAAGATCGGACTAGCGGGCGCTTGCAGGCCCAGTACTTC. Translated, it gives CASSQDRTSGRLQAQYF.

This chain joins TRBV20-1 and TRBJ2-5; 13 bases align to TRBD2. This CDR3 is 15 amino acids long. Germline V CDR1 and CDR2: DFQATT, SNEGSKA (reference sequence). V gave up 6 bases and J gave up 3 bases; unmatched junction bases: 7. The CDR3 loop reads CSAITGTSGKETQYF. The DNA for the CDR3 is TGCAGTGCAATTACCGGGACTAGCGGGAAAGAGACCCAGTACTTC.

This clonotype was observed a few times. The chain employs TRBV6-2 or TRBV6-3 and TRBJ2-3; TRBD2 aligns across 7 bases. In germline, CDR1 is MNHEY, CDR2 SVGEGT. This CDR3 is built from 18 residues. J was trimmed by 3 bases and V by 0 bases; bases with no gene match: 12. The CDR3 bases are TGTGCCAGCAGTTACTCGACTACTGCTGCGGGAGCAACAGATACGCAGTATTTT. It specifies CASSYSTTAAGATDTQYF.

This chain connects TRBV6-2 or TRBV6-3 to TRBJ1-5; D is unresolved. The germline V and J ends were trimmed by 0 bases and 4 bases, with 16 bases remaining between them. Germline V CDR1 and CDR2: MNHEY, SVGEGT. The CDR3 consists of 17 residues. Here the CDR3 DNA reads TGTGCCAGCAGTTACTCGAGTAACAGACGAATAAATCAGCCCCAGCATTTT. It yields the protein CASSYSSNRRINQPQHF.